This T cell receptor (beta chain) was profiled in a study of T cell responses to AZD1222 COVID-19 vaccine (dated by TCRdb to about 2021). For the wider study: Because spike-specific TCR depth and breadth did not differ between the two schedules, AZD1222 recipients who got a second dose at roughly 4 weeks were pooled with those who got a second dose at roughly 12 weeks. TCR sequencing covered some 240 trial participants: 200 to 220 given two doses of AZD1222 and around 26 given two doses of MenACWY control vaccine. Trial participants were enrolled into age subgroups of 18-55, 56-69 and 70-plus years, which contained approximately 150, 28 and 58 TCR-sequenced participants, respectively.

Study-wide conclusions, independent of this receptor: The whole spike protein was spanned by vaccine-associated CD4 TCRs, and dominant responses were seen in regions 160-218 and 743-854. Participants were mostly white British and included more females than males, and it was suggested by the authors that clonal diversity may have been underestimated. Nearly half of unique spike-specific TCRs reportedly recognized epitopes outside regions mutated in the B.1.351 and B.1.1.7 variants. The 56-69-year group was small, and its depth increase did not reach significance, likely because of low power. A significant rise in spike-specific TCR breadth and depth was observed after two AZD1222 doses relative to day 0 and relative to MenACWY recipients. No day 14 peak-response samples were available, so repertoires were characterized only after the peak T cell response. Conclusions about previously exposed vaccinees were limited because only five to seven AZD1222 recipients were SARS-CoV-2 seropositive at baseline.

This specimen's time point label, per the study, means: baseline before first vaccination. Samples from vaccinated people were obtained from the UK trials COV001 and COV002, which included a single-blind randomized controlled phase 2/3 trial of AZD1222 (ChAdOx1 nCoV-19) in healthy adults. For TCRbeta chain sequencing, PBMC samples were collected from trial participants at day 0 and at day 28 after the second dose. From cysteine to phenylalanine, the CDR3 is 13 amino acids long. The sequence is cut down to CDR3 DNA, 39 bases in frame from base 1. Compared with germline, V lacks 6 bases and J lacks 9 bases; bases without a gene match: 8. The CDR3 regions of human TCRbeta chains were analyzed by immunosequencing. In the authors' own workflow: TCRs in the repertoires were compared against a reference library of SARS-CoV-2-specific TCRs that had been generated with the MIRA antigen-specificity platform. Breadth was defined as the fraction of unique TCRs that were SARS-CoV-2-associated, and depth was defined as the fraction of total T cells that were SARS-CoV-2-associated. Using the MIRA data, each spike-specific TCR was mapped to the spike region that the TCR reacts to and placed in a CD4 or CD8 class. Log10-transformed breadth and depth values were compared by one-way ANOVA with Sidak's multiple comparisons tests. Imported from immuneACCESS, the table was reduced by TCRdb to in-frame sequences with V and J called. These copies leave out some clones; in studies compared against another copy, an unresolved V gene accounts for under half, and the cause of the remainder is not known. V and J calls and clone size are as listed in that table; D and trimming were resolved from the DNA. Here the sample has about 78,000 clones; around 90% occur a single time. The biggest ten clones account for roughly a quarter of the sample.

About this clone itself: This clone's antigen is unknown. Per-base quality was not reported, and no clone a single base away is much larger than it.

The chain couples TRBV12-3 or TRBV12-4 to TRBJ2-3; 8 bases in the junction line up with TRBD2. This clonotype was sampled from an adult in good health. The sample here was peripheral blood, taken on day 0 of AZD1222 vaccination. The CDR3 loop reads CASRKAGVETQYF. The bases are TGTGCCAGCAGAAAAGCGGGAGTTGAAACGCAGTATTTT.